These T cell receptor beta chains were read from a single sample in a study of neurological immune-mediated disorders. TCRdb reanalysed the 5' RACE reads using MiXCR and keeps one entry per CDR3 protein. Of around 40,000 distinct CDR3 sequences listed, approximately 7.2% are singletons. The sample was CD4+ T cells from blood. The receptor source for this set is a man aged 50-59 years in good health. Each CDR3 is given with its conserved first and last residue. The D gene is left open where the match is weak. Clone sizes are given selectively: once, few, many, or a class where the clone is expanded.

D	V	size	J	CDR3	DNA
TRBD2	TRBV10-2	few	TRBJ2-2	CASSVAGEITGELFF	TGCGCCAGCAGTGTAGCGGGAGAAATCACCGGGGAGCTGTTTTTT
.	TRBV28	many	TRBJ1-1	CASRKRWGSGNTEAFF	TGTGCCAGCAGGAAGAGGTGGGGCTCGGGGAACACTGAAGCTTTCTTT
.	TRBV20-1	many	TRBJ2-7	CSVQTTESSYEQYF	TGCAGTGTACAAACCACTGAGAGCTCCTACGAGCAGTACTTC
.	TRBV12-3/TRBV12-4	.	TRBJ1-2	CASSLTRGVGYTF	TGTGCCAGCAGCTTGACAAGGGGAGTCGGCTACACCTTC
TRBD2	TRBV7-6	many	TRBJ2-7	CASSPRIAGGTYEQYF	TGTGCCAGCAGCCCCCGGATAGCGGGAGGGACCTACGAGCAGTACTTC
.	TRBV5-1	many	TRBJ1-4	CASSPSGGALSNEELFF	TGCGCCAGCAGCCCTAGTGGAGGGGCGCTCTCTAATGAAGAACTGTTTTTT
.	TRBV5-1	many	TRBJ1-2	CASSSEGGYGYTF	TGCGCCAGCAGCTCGGAGGGGGGCTATGGCTACACCTTC
TRBD2	TRBV6-2/TRBV6-3	.	TRBJ2-1	CASTREREWGEQFF	TGTGCCAGCACCAGGGAGCGGGAGTGGGGTGAGCAGTTCTTC
.	TRBV5-1	many	TRBJ1-1	CASSRDRDTEAFF	TGCGCCAGCAGTCGTGACAGAGACACTGAAGCTTTCTTT
.	TRBV29-1	many	TRBJ2-3	CSVGSGARLGTDTQYF	TGCAGCGTGGGATCAGGGGCCCGGTTGGGCACAGATACGCAGTATTTT
.	TRBV15	many	TRBJ1-4	CATSRDRAYNEKLFF	TGTGCCACCAGCAGAGACAGAGCCTATAATGAAAAACTGTTTTTT
.	TRBV20-1	many	TRBJ2-5	CSARRGSGLEETQYF	TGCAGTGCTAGAAGGGGTTCGGGACTGGAAGAGACCCAGTACTTC
.	TRBV27	many	TRBJ2-7	CASSSNPAREQYF	TGTGCCAGCAGTTCCAACCCGGCTAGGGAGCAGTACTTC
TRBD1	TRBV5-1	many	TRBJ1-2	CASSPGTGLFSDFYTF	TGCGCCAGCAGCCCCGGGACAGGGCTGTTCTCTGACTTCTACACCTTC
.	TRBV5-1	many	TRBJ1-1	CASSSGQPNTEAFF	TGCGCCAGCAGCTCCGGACAGCCGAACACTGAAGCTTTCTTT
TRBD2	TRBV20-1	many	TRBJ2-1	CSARDLAGEQFF	TGCAGTGCTAGAGATCTAGCGGGGGAGCAGTTCTTC
.	TRBV7-3	many	TRBJ2-1	CASSLSRDSLDEQFF	TGTGCCAGCAGCCTGTCTAGGGACTCTTTGGATGAGCAGTTCTTC
.	TRBV6-2/TRBV6-3	once	TRBJ2-7	CVISHLRGYEQYF	TGTGTCATCAGCCACCTTAGAGGCTACGAGCAGTACTTC
.	TRBV5-1	many	TRBJ2-7	CASSLTGAYITRVSYEQYF	TGCGCCAGCAGCTTGACGGGGGCCTACATAACTAGGGTATCCTACGAGCAGTACTTC
.	TRBV7-2	many	TRBJ2-5	CASSFWGQRETQYF	TGTGCCAGCAGCTTCTGGGGCCAAAGAGAGACCCAGTACTTC
.	TRBV6-5	many	TRBJ2-7	CASSYGGTYEQYF	TGTGCCAGCAGTTACGGGGGGACCTACGAGCAGTACTTC
TRBD2	TRBV20-1	many	TRBJ2-1	CSARARLTSGRALRNEQFF	TGCAGTGCTAGAGCCAGACTGACTAGCGGGAGGGCCCTCCGCAATGAGCAGTTCTTC
TRBD2	TRBV5-1	.	TRBJ2-1	CASNLAGEYNEQFF	TGCGCCAGCAACCTAGCGGGAGAGTACAATGAGCAGTTCTTC
.	TRBV7-2	many	TRBJ1-2	CASSLGFGYTF	TGTGCCAGCAGCTTAGGGTTTGGCTACACCTTC
TRBD2	TRBV15	many	TRBJ2-5	CATSRRTSGNQETQYF	TGTGCCACCAGCAGGAGGACTAGCGGAAACCAAGAGACCCAGTACTTC
TRBD1	TRBV10-3	many	TRBJ2-2	CAIRGTAANTGELFF	TGTGCCATCAGGGGGACAGCCGCGAACACCGGGGAGCTGTTTTTT
.	TRBV5-1	many	TRBJ2-3	CASSFQSTDTQYF	TGCGCCAGCAGCTTCCAGAGCACAGATACGCAGTATTTT
.	TRBV28	many	TRBJ1-2	CASSDRLNYGYTF	TGTGCCAGCAGTGACAGGCTAAACTATGGCTACACCTTC
.	TRBV9	once	TRBJ2-5	CASSVYPVGEGVTQYF	TGTGCCAGCAGCGTATACCCAGTGGGAGAGGGGGTGACCCAGTACTTC
TRBD2	TRBV20-1	many	TRBJ2-5	CSARELAGVETQYF	TGCAGTGCTAGAGAATTAGCGGGAGTAGAGACCCAGTACTTC
TRBD2	TRBV14	many	TRBJ2-7	CASSQVASLAGAEQYF	TGTGCCAGCAGCCAAGTTGCCTCCCTAGCGGGAGCCGAGCAGTACTTC
TRBD2	TRBV2	many	TRBJ2-7	CASSLHGGVYEQYF	TGTGCCAGCAGTCTTCATGGGGGGGTATACGAGCAGTACTTC
.	TRBV11-1	many	TRBJ2-3	CASSYRDTQYF	TGTGCCAGCAGCTATAGGGATACGCAGTATTTT
TRBD2	TRBV5-1	many	TRBJ2-1	CASSLVAGEVYNEQFF	TGCGCCAGCAGCTTGGTTGCGGGAGAGGTCTACAATGAGCAGTTCTTC
.	TRBV5-1	many	TRBJ2-5	CASSFFSGVTLQETQYF	TGCGCCAGCAGCTTCTTTTCGGGCGTGACCCTCCAAGAGACCCAGTACTTC
.	TRBV4-3	many	TRBJ2-1	CASSQDASGKQFF	TGCGCCAGCAGCCAAGACGCTAGTGGTAAGCAGTTCTTC
.	TRBV28	.	TRBJ1-1	CASTLGMNTEAFF	TGTGCCAGCACCCTGGGGATGAACACTGAAGCTTTCTTT
.	TRBV5-1	many	TRBJ2-6	CASSLKSSGANVLTF	TGCGCCAGCAGCTTGAAGTCCTCTGGGGCCAACGTCCTGACTTTC
.	TRBV6-5	many	TRBJ2-7	CASSYQPIGSLHEQYF	TGTGCCAGCAGTTATCAGCCGATCGGGAGTTTACACGAGCAGTACTTC
TRBD1	TRBV5-1	many	TRBJ2-1	CASSSWTGGAYNEQFF	TGCGCCAGCAGCTCCTGGACAGGGGGCGCCTACAATGAGCAGTTCTTC
.	TRBV20-1	many	TRBJ1-5	CSAEMGQNSNQPQHF	TGCAGTGCAGAGATGGGTCAGAATAGCAATCAGCCCCAGCATTTT
TRBD1	TRBV7-9	many	TRBJ2-6	CASSLVSGTVLSGANVLTF	TGTGCCAGCAGCTTAGTATCCGGGACAGTTCTCTCTGGGGCCAACGTCCTGACTTTC
TRBD2	TRBV27	many	TRBJ2-7	CASSFLTSGTYEQYF	TGTGCCAGCAGTTTCTTGACTAGCGGAACTTACGAGCAGTACTTC
.	TRBV20-1	many	TRBJ1-1	CSAFTGLNTEAFF	TGCAGTGCCTTCACAGGGTTGAACACTGAAGCTTTCTTT
TRBD1	TRBV19	many	TRBJ1-1	CASSNPGQGNTEAFF	TGTGCCAGTAGTAATCCGGGACAGGGGAACACTGAAGCTTTCTTT
.	TRBV10-3	many	TRBJ1-3	CAISTSFDSGNTIYF	TGTGCCATCAGTACGTCCTTCGACTCTGGAAACACCATATATTTT
.	TRBV7-2	many	TRBJ2-5	CASSTPVGETQYF	TGTGCCAGCAGCACTCCTGTGGGGGAGACCCAGTACTTC
.	TRBV10-3	many	TRBJ1-6	CAITYTPTGTNSPLHF	TGTGCCATCACTTACACCCCAACAGGAACAAATTCACCCCTCCACTTT
TRBD1	TRBV7-9	many	TRBJ2-7	CASSAQYRGLYEQYF	TGTGCCAGCAGCGCACAATACAGGGGTTTGTACGAGCAGTACTTC
.	TRBV7-9	medium-sized	TRBJ2-6	CASSLRVSGANVLTF	TGTGCCAGCAGCTTAAGGGTCTCTGGGGCCAACGTCCTGACTTTC
TRBD2	TRBV7-8	.	TRBJ2-3	CASSGETSTTQYF	TGTGCCAGCAGCGGAGAGACTAGCACTACGCAGTATTTT
TRBD2	TRBV7-6	many	TRBJ2-5	CASSLATSGDGETQYF	TGTGCCAGCAGCTTAGCGACTAGCGGAGACGGAGAGACCCAGTACTTC
TRBD1	TRBV12-3/TRBV12-4	many	TRBJ2-6	CASSLRIRAMTGHSSGANVLTF	TGTGCCAGCAGTTTAAGGATCAGGGCGATGACAGGGCACAGCTCTGGGGCCAACGTCCTGACTTTC